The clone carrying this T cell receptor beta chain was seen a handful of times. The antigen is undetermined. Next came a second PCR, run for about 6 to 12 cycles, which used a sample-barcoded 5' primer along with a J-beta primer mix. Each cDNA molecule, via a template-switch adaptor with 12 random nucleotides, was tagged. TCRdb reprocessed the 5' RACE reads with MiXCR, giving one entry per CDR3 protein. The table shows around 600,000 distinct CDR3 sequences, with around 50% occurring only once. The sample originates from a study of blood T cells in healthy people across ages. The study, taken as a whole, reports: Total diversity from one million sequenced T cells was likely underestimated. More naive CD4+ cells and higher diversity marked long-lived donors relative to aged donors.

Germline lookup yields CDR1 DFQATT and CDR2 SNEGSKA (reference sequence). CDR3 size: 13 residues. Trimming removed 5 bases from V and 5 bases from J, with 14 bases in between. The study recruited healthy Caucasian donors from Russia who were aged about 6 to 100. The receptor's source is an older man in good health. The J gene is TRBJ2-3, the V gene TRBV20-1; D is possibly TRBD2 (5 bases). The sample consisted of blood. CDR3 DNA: TGCAGTGCTGCCTCTAGAGGAGGAGATACGCAGTATTTT. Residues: CSAASRGGDTQYF.